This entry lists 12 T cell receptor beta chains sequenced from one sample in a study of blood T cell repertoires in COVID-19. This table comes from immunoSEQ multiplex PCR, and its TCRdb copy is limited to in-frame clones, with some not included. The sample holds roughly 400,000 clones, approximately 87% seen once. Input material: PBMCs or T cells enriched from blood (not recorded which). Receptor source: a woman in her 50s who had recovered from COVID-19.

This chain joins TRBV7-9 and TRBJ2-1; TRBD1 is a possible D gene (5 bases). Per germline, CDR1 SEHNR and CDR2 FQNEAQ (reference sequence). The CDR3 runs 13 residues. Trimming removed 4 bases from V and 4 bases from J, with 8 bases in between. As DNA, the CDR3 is TGTGCCAGCAGCTCTTCAGGGTACAATGAGCAGTTCTTC. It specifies CASSSSGYNEQFF.

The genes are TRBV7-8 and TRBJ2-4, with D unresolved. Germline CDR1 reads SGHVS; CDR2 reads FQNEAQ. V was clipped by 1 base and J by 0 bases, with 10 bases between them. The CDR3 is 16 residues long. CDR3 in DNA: TGTGCCAGCAGCTTAGGACTGGCGCTAGCCAAAAACATTCAGTACTTC. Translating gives CASSLGLALAKNIQYF.

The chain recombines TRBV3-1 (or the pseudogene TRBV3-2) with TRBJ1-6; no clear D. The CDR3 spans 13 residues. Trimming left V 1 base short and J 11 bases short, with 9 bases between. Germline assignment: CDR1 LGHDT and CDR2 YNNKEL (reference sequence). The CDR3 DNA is TGTGCCAGCAGCCAAGGGGCGTGGGCACCCCTCCACTTT. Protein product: CASSQGAWAPLHF.

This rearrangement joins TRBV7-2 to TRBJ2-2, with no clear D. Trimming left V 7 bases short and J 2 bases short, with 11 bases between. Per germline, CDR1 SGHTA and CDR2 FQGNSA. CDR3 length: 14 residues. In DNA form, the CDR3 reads TGTGCCAGCAACCCCGACTTCAACACCGGGGAGCTGTTTTTT. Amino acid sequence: CASNPDFNTGELFF.

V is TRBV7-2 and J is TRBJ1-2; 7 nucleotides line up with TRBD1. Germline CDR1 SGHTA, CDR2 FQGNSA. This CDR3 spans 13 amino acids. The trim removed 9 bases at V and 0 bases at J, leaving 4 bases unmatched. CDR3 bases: TGTGCCAGTAGCCAGGGGGCTAACTATGGCTACACCTTC. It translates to CASSQGANYGYTF.

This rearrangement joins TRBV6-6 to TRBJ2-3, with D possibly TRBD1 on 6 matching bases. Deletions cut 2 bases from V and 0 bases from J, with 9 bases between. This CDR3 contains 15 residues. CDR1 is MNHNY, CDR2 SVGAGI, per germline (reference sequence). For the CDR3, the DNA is TGTGCCAGCAGTTACGACAGGCTAAGCACAGATACGCAGTATTTT. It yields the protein CASSYDRLSTDTQYF.

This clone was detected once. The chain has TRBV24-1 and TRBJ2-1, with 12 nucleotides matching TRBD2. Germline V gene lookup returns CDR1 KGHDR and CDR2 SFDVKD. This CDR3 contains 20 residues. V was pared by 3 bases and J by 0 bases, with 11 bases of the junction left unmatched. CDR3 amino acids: CATSDPLLAGGPSSYNEQFF. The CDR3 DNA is TGTGCCACCAGTGATCCCCTACTAGCGGGGGGCCCGAGCTCCTACAATGAGCAGTTCTTC.

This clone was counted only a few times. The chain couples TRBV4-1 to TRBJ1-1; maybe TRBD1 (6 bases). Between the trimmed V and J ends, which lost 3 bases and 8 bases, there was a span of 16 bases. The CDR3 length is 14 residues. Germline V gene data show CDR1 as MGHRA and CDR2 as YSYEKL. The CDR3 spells CASSHPPRTVEAFF. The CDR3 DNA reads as TGCGCCAGCAGCCACCCTCCTCGGACAGTCGAAGCTTTCTTT.

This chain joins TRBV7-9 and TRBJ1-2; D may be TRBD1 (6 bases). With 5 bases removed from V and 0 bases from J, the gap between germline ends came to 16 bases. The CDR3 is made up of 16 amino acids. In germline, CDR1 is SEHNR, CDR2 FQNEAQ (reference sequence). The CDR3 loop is CASSPTGPITNYGYTF. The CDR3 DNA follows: TGTGCCAGCAGCCCTACAGGGCCGATAACTAACTATGGCTACACCTTC.

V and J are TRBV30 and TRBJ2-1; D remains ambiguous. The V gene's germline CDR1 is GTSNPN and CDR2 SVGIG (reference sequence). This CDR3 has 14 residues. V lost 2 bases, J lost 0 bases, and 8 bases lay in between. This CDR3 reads CAWSRLSSYNEQFF. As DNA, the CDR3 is TGTGCCTGGAGTCGGTTGAGCTCCTACAATGAGCAGTTCTTC.

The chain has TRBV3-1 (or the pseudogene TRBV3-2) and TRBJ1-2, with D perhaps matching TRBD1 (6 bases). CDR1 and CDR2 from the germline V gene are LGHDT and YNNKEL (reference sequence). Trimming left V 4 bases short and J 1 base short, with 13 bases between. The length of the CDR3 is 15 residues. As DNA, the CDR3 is TGTGCCAGCAGCCCGGAAAACAGGGTTAACTATGGCTACACCTTC. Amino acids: CASSPENRVNYGYTF.

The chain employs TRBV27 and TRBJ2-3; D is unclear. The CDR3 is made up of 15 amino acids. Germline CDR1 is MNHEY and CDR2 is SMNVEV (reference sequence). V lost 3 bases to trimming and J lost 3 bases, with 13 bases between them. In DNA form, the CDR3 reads TGTGCCAGCAGTTTGTACTATCCGAGGACAGATACGCAGTATTTT. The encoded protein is CASSLYYPRTDTQYF.